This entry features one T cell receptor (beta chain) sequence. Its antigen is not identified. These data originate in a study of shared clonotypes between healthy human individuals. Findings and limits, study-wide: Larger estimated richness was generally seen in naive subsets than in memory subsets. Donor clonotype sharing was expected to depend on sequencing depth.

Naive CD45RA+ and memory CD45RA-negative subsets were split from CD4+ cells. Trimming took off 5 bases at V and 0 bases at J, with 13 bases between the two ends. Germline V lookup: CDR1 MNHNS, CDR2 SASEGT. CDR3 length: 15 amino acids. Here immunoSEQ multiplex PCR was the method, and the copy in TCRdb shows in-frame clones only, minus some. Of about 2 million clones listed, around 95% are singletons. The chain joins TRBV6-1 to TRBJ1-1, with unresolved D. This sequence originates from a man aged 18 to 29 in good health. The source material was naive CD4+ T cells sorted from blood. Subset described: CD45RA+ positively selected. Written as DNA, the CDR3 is TGTGCCAGCAGTCCCCTTCGGGGAATGAACACTGAAGCTTTCTTT. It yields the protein CASSPLRGMNTEAFF.